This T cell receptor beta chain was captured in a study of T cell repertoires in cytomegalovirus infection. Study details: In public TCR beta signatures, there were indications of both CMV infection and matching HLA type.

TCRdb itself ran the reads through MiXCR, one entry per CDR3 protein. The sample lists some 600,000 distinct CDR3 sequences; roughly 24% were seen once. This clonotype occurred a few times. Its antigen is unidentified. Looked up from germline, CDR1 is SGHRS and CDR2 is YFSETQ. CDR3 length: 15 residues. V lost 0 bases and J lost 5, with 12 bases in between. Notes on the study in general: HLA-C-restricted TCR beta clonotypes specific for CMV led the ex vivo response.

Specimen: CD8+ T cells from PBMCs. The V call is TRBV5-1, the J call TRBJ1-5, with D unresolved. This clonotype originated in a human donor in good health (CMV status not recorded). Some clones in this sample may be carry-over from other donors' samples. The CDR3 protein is CASSLDISPDQPQHF. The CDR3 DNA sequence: TGCGCCAGCAGCTTGGACATATCCCCCGATCAGCCCCAGCATTTT.